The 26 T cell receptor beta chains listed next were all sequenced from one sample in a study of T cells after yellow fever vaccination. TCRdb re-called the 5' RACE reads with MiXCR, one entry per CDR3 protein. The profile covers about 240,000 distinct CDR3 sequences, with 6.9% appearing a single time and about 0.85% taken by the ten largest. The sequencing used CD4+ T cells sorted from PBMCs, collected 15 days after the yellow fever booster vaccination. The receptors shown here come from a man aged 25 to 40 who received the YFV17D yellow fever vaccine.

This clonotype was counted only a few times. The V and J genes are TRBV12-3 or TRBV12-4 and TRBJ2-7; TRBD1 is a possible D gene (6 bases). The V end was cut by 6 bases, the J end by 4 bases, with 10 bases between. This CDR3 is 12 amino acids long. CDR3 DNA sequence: TGTGCCAGCAGGAAACAGGGATACGAGCAGTACTTC. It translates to CASRKQGYEQYF.

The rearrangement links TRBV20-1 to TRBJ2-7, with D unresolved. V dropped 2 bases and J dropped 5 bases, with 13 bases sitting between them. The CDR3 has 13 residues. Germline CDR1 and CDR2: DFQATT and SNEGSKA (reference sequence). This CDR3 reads CSARLKSWDEQYF. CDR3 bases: TGCAGTGCTAGATTGAAGAGTTGGGACGAGCAGTACTTC.

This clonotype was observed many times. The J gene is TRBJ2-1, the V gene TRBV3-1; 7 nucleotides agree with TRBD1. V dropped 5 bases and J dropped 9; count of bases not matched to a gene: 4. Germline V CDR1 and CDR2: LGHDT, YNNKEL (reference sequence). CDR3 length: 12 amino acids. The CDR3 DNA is TGTGCCAGCAGCGACAGGGTTAGTGAGCAGTTCTTC. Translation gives CASSDRVSEQFF.

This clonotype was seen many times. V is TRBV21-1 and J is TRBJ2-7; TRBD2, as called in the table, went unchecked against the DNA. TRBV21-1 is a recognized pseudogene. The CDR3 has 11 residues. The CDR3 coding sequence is TGTGCCAGCAGGGGAGACTACGAGCAGTACTTC. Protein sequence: CASRGDYEQYF.

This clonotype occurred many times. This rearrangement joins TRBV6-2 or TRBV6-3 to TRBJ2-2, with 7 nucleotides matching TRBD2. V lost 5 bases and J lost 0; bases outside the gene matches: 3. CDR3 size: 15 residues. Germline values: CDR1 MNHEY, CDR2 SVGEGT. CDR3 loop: CASSPGTTNTGELFF. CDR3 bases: TGTGCCAGCAGTCCCGGGACTACGAACACCGGGGAGCTGTTTTTT.

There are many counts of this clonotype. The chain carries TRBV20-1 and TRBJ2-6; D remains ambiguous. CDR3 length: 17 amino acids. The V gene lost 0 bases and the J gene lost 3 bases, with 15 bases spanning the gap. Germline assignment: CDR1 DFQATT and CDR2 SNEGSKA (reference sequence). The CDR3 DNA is TGCAGTGCTAGAGATGTATATAGGGCAGGTGGGGCCAACGTCCTGACTTTC. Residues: CSARDVYRAGGANVLTF.

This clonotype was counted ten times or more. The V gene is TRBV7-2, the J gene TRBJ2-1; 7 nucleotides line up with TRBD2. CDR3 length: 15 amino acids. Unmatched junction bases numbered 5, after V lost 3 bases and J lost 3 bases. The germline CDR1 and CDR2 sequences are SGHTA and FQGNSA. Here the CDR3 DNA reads TGTGCCAGCAGCTTGGCGGGAGCCGACTACAATGAGCAGTTCTTC. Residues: CASSLAGADYNEQFF.

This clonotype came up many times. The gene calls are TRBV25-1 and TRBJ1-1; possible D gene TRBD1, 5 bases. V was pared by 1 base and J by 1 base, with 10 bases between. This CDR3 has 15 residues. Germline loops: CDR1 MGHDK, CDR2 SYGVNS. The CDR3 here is CASSESVRGNTEAFF. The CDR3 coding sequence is TGTGCCAGCAGTGAATCTGTGAGGGGGAACACTGAAGCTTTCTTT.

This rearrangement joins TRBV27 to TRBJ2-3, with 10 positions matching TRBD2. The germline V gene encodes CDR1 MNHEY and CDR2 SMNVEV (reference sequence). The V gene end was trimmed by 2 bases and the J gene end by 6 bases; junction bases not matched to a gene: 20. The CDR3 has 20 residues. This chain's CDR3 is CASSLATELAGFSIGDTQYF. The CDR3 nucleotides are TGTGCCAGCAGTTTAGCGACGGAACTAGCGGGATTTTCTATAGGGGATACGCAGTATTTT.

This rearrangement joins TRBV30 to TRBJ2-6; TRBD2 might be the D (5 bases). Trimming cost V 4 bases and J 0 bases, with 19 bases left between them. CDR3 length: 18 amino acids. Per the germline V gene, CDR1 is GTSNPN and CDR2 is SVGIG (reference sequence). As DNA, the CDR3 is TGTGCCTGGAAGCCCGACTACCCCGCCTTCTCTGGGGCCAACGTCCTGACTTTC. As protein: CAWKPDYPAFSGANVLTF.

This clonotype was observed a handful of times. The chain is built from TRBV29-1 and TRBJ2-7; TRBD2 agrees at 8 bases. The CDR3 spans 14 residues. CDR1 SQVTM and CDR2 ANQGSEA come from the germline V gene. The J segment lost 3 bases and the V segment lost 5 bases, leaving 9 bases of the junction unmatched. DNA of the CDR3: TGCAGCGTTACCCGGGGGGGCTCAATCTACGAGCAGTACTTC. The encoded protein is CSVTRGGSIYEQYF.

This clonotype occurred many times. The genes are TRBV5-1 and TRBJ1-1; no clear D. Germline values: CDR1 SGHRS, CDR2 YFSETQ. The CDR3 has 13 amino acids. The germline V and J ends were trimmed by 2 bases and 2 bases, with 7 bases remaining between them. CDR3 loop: CASSFNGNTEAFF. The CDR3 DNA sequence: TGCGCCAGCAGCTTCAACGGCAACACTGAAGCTTTCTTT.

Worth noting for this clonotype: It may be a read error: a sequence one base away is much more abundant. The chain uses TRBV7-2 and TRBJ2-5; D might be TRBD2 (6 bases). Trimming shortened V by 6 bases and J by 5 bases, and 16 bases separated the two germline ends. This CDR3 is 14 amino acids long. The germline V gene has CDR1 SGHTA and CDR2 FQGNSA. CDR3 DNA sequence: TGTGCCAGCAGACTCGGCGGGGTCCACGAGACCCAGTACTTC. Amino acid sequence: CASRLGGVHETQYF.

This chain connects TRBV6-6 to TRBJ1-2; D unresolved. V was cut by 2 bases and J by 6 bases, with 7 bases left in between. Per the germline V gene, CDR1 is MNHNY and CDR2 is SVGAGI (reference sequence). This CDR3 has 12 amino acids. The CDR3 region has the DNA TGTGCCAGCAGTTACACAGCTGATGGCTACACCTTC. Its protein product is CASSYTADGYTF.

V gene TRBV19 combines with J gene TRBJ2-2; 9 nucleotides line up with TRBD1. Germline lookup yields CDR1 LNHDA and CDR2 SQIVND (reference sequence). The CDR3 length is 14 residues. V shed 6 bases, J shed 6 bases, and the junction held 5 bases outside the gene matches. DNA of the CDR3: TGTGCCAGTAGACTACAGGGGGCATCCGGGGAGCTGTTTTTT. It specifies CASRLQGASGELFF.

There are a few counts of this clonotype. CDR3 protein: CSARGLDFNEQYF. CDR3 nucleotides: TGCAGTGCTAGGGGACTAGATTTCAACGAGCAGTACTTC. The rearrangement uses TRBV20-1 and TRBJ2-7; TRBD2 aligns across 8 bases. The CDR3 runs 13 residues. Germline V gene sequence: CDR1 DFQATT, CDR2 SNEGSKA (reference sequence). V gave up 3 bases and J gave up 5 bases; unmatched junction bases: 6.

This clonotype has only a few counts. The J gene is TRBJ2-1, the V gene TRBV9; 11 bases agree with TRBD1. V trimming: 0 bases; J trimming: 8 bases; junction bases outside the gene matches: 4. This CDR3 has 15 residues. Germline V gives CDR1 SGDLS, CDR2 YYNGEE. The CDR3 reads CASSVVGQGGYEQFF. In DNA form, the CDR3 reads TGTGCCAGCAGCGTAGTGGGACAGGGGGGATATGAGCAGTTCTTC.

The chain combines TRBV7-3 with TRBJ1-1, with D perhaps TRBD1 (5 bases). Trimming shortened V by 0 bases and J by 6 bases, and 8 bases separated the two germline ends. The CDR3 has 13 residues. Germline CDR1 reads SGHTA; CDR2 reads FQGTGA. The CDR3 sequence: CASSLTTTAEAFF. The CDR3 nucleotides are TGTGCCAGCAGCTTAACTACGACAGCTGAAGCTTTCTTT.

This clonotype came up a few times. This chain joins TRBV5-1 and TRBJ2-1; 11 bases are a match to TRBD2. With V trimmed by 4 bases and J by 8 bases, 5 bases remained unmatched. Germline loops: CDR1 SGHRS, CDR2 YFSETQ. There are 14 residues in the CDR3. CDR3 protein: CASSPLAGGDEQFF. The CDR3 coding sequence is TGCGCCAGCAGCCCCTTAGCGGGAGGGGATGAGCAGTTCTTC.

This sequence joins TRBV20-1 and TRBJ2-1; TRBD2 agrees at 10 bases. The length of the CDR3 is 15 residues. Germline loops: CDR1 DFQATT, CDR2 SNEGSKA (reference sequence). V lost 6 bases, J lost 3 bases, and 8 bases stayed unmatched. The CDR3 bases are TGCAGTGCCAGGAAGGCTAGCGGGAGCTACAATGAGCAGTTCTTC. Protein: CSARKASGSYNEQFF.

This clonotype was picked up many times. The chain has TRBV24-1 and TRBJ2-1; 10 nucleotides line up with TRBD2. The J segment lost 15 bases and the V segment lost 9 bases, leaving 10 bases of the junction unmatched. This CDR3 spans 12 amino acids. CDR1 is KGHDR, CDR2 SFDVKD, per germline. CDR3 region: CATAASGRFLFF. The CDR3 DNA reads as TGTGCCACCGCGGCTAGCGGGAGATTTCTGTTCTTC.

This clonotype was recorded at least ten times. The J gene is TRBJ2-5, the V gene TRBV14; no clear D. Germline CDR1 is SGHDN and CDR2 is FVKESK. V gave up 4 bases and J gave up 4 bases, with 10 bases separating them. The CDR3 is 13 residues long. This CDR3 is CASSPRVRETQYF. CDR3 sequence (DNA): TGTGCCAGCAGCCCAAGGGTACGAGAGACCCAGTACTTC. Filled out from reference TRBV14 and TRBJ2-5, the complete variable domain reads EAGVTQFPSHSVIEKGQTVTLRCDPISGHDNLYWYRRVMGKEIKFLLHFVKESKQDESGMPNNRFLAERTGGTYSTLKVQPAELEDSGVYFCASSPRVRETQYFGPGTRLLVL.

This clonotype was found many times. This CDR3 reads CSASGLAGSYEQYF. CDR3 DNA sequence: TGCAGTGCCAGCGGACTAGCGGGATCCTACGAGCAGTACTTC. The chain uses TRBV20-1 and TRBJ2-7; 12 bases map to TRBD2. This CDR3 spans 14 amino acids. After removal of 6 bases from V and 1 base from J, the junction contained 4 bases not matched to a gene. Germline V CDR1 and CDR2: DFQATT, SNEGSKA (reference sequence).

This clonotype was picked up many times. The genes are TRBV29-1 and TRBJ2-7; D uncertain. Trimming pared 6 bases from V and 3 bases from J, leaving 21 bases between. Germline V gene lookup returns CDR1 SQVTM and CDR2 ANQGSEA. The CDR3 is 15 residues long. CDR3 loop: CSVPGGGPTYYEQYF. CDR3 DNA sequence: TGCAGCGTCCCTGGTGGCGGCCCTACCTACTACGAGCAGTACTTC.

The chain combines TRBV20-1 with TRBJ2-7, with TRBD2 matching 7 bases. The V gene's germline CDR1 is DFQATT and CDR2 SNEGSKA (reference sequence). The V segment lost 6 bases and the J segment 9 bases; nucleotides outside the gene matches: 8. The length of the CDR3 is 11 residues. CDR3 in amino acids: CSARGGPGQYF. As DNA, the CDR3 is TGCAGTGCGCGGGGAGGGCCGGGGCAGTACTTC.

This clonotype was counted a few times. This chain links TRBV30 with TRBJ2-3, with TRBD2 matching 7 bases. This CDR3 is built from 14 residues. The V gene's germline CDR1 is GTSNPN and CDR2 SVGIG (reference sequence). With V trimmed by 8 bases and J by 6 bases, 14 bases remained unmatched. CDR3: CALSSGPGLDTQYF. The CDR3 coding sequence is TGTGCCCTCTCTAGCGGCCCAGGGCTGGATACGCAGTATTTT.